This paragraph covers one T cell receptor (beta chain) sequence. This clonotype occurred a few times. It has no known antigen specificity. There are no base qualities to consult, and no much larger clone falls within one base. This specimen comes from a study of MAIT cells during Salmonella Paratyphi A infection (dated by TCRdb to 2016 to 2017). As for the study more broadly: A single dose of 1-5x10^3 CFU of S. Paratyphi A strain NVGH308 was ingested by adult volunteers aged 18 to 60. Diagnosed volunteers received ciprofloxacin 500 mg twice daily for 14 days starting at diagnosis.

The intended sense of this specimen's time point label: mid-infection, around enteric fever diagnosis. MAIT cells were defined as Valpha7.2+ CD161+ T cells and identified and sorted by flow cytometry. Over time, circulating MAIT cell TCRbeta repertoires were profiled in more than five volunteers who came down with enteric fever following controlled oral challenge with live Salmonella Paratyphi A. Each diagnosed volunteer contributed MAIT cell samples at pre-infection, mid-infection and post-infection timepoints. A diagnosis of enteric fever was based on Paratyphi A bacteremia and/or a persistent fever above 38 degrees C that lasted longer than 12 hours. Challenged volunteers were diagnosed with infection between day 4 and day 7 after challenge. Between about 4,500 and 11,000 MAIT cells per sample were sorted directly into RNAqueous-Micro lysis buffer for RNA extraction. Lymphoprep gradient centrifugation was used to isolate peripheral blood mononuclear cells from blood samples and leukocyte cones. Cells were sorted on either a BD FACSAria Fusion or a BD FACSAria III sorter.

The paper's findings and limits, for the study overall: The availability of volunteer samples limited the sample sizes, but these sizes were considered adequate to detect differences between groups. MAIT TRBV usage was found to be oligoclonal, with TRBV20 and TRBV6 favoured, and appeared to be unchanged by infection. Diagnosed volunteers showed more expansion or contraction among top five MAIT clonotypes than healthy controls (about 0.54 versus 0.13), suggesting infection-driven repertoire reshaping. The space taken up by over-represented MAIT clonotypes dropped significantly from baseline to mid-infection (0.17 to 0.10), while post-infection showed no significant difference.

To prepare the library, 5' RACE was applied. TCRbeta was amplified in two PCR rounds using Phusion High-Fidelity polymerase, and the primers carried sample-specific barcodes. Template-switch cDNA synthesis with SMARTScribe reverse transcriptase and a TRBC-specific primer was used to generate TCRbeta libraries. After barcoding, samples were pooled and then prepared using the NEBNext Ultra DNA Library Prep Kit for Illumina. Sequencing of libraries was performed on an Illumina MiSeq with the MiSeq reagent kit v2, 300 cycles. The authors processed their data as follows. Reads were demultiplexed by barcode with Jemultiplexer and aligned with MiTCR using default parameters. Non-functional sequences were filtered out with VDJtools, and clonotypes were defined by amino acid sequence, with frequencies based on assigned sequence reads. In the clonal space homeostasis analysis, clonotypes were grouped by frequency into over-represented (0.05-1), large, medium and small bins. The public reads were reprocessed in TCRdb via fastp at Q25 and MiXCR, keeping in-frame beta chains. Duplicate CDR3 protein sequences are folded into a single record with the most common DNA and genes. The authors' filters were not applied to this entry. The sample table records around 940 distinct CDR3 sequences; 20% to 25% of these occur just once. The ten largest clones add up to approximately 42% of the sample.

From the cysteine up to the phenylalanine, the CDR3 has a length of 15 residues. This entry keeps only the CDR3 DNA: 45 bases, framed from base 1. CDR1 is given as MRHNA and CDR2 as SNTAGT, both from the germline V gene. V trim: 0 bases; J trim: 4 bases; unmatched bases: 2. Here the chain combines TRBV6-4 and TRBJ2-3, and 9 junctional nucleotides match TRBD1. Source: MAIT cells from blood, taken at the middle sampling point of the challenge study. The sequence was obtained from a person between 18 and 69 years old who was deliberately infected with Salmonella Paratyphi A in a paratyphoid fever challenge study. Here is the DNA: TGTGCCAGCAGTGACTCGACAGGGGGGGCAGATACGCAGTATTTT. Its protein is CASSDSTGGADTQYF.